These T cell receptor beta chains were read from a single sample in a study of blood T cells in healthy people across ages. Via MiXCR, TCRdb re-called the 5' RACE reads, giving one row per CDR3 protein. The sample includes some 890,000 distinct CDR3 sequences, just under 30% of them seen just once. The sample also formed part of further work on T cells of mothers and their children.

Sequencing was carried out using blood. All receptors come from a woman between 40 and 55 years old in good health. The CDR3 runs from the conserved cysteine through the conserved F or W. The D gene is left open where the match is weak. Part of the rows lack a size; the others show once, few, many or a class for expanded clones.

many	TRBJ2-7	.	TRBV6-2/TRBV6-3	CASRSSSYEQYF	TGTGCCAGCAGGTCTAGCTCCTACGAGCAGTACTTC
.	TRBJ2-5	TRBD2	TRBV3-1	CASSHPGTSGVETQYF	TGTGCCAGCAGCCATCCCGGGACTAGCGGGGTAGAGACCCAGTACTTC
.	TRBJ1-5	TRBD1	TRBV12-3/TRBV12-4	CASSPRTGAGQPQHF	TGTGCCAGCAGTCCCCGGACAGGGGCGGGTCAGCCCCAGCATTTT
.	TRBJ2-6	TRBD1	TRBV5-1	CASSPRQGVTGANVLTF	TGCGCCAGCAGCCCTCGACAGGGCGTGACTGGGGCCAACGTCCTGACTTTC
few	TRBJ2-7	.	TRBV27	CASRASRSNEQYF	TGTGCCAGCAGGGCATCTCGATCCAACGAGCAGTACTTC
.	TRBJ2-7	TRBD2	TRBV13	CASSPNRELAGYYEQYF	TGTGCCAGCAGCCCCAACCGGGAACTAGCGGGCTACTACGAGCAGTACTTC
.	TRBJ1-5	.	TRBV20-1	CSASMFGGQGNQPQHF	TGCAGTGCTAGTATGTTCGGGGGGCAAGGGAATCAGCCCCAGCATTTT
many	TRBJ2-7	.	TRBV10-3	CAIRGDTEQYF	TGTGCCATCAGGGGGGACACCGAGCAGTACTTC
few	TRBJ2-7	.	TRBV12-2	CASRFYRQGWREQYF	TGTGCAAGTCGCTTTTACCGACAGGGATGGCGCGAGCAGTACTTC
.	TRBJ2-1	TRBD2	TRBV19	CASKRAGGYNEQFF	TGTGCCAGTAAAAGAGCGGGGGGTTACAATGAGCAGTTCTTC
.	TRBJ1-6	TRBD1	TRBV18	CASSPMGQGVSSPLHF	TGTGCTAGCTCACCGATGGGACAGGGGGTATCATCACCCCTCCACTTT
few	TRBJ1-4	TRBD1	TRBV13	CASSPMGQPLANEKLFF	TGTGCCAGCAGCCCGATGGGACAGCCCCTGGCTAATGAAAAACTGTTTTTT
few	TRBJ1-2	TRBD1	TRBV6-5	CASSSPRQGALDGYTF	TGTGCCAGCAGTTCCCCTCGACAGGGGGCATTAGATGGCTACACCTTC
.	TRBJ1-2	.	TRBV29-1	CSVTGTLNYGYTF	TGCAGCGTTACCGGGACTCTTAACTATGGCTACACCTTC
.	TRBJ2-4	TRBD1	TRBV29-1	CSVEGQGTGGIQYF	TGCAGCGTTGAAGGGCAGGGGACAGGGGGCATTCAGTACTTC
.	TRBJ2-2	TRBD1	TRBV29-1	CSVETNRGTGELFF	TGCAGCGTTGAAACGAACAGGGGCACCGGGGAGCTGTTTTTT
few	TRBJ2-1	.	TRBV11-2	CASRGKGEQFF	TGTGCCAGCAGGGGAAAAGGCGAGCAGTTCTTC
few	TRBJ1-6	TRBD1	TRBV29-1	CSVSQGARNSPLHF	TGCAGCGTATCACAGGGGGCGCGGAATTCACCCCTCCACTTT